The text below deals with one TCR beta chain. The record originates from a study of shared clonotypes between healthy human individuals. V dropped 6 bases and J dropped 5 bases, with 11 bases sitting between them. Germline-derived CDR1 and CDR2 are SQVTM and ANQGSEA. This CDR3 comprises 11 residues. With ten immunoSEQ deep assay plates, unsorted PBMC DNA underwent sequencing. Produced via immunoSEQ multiplex PCR; TCRdb's table is partial and in-frame only. The sample has approximately 460,000 clones, roughly 80% seen once. Donors, without exception, were Caucasian adults residing in Nashville, Tennessee.

V usage is TRBV29-1 and J usage is TRBJ2-7, with D uncertain. Specimen: PBMCs. The sequence came from a woman aged 35 to 49 in good health. Some clones in this sample may be carry-over from other donors' samples. This chain's CDR3 is CSVLTANEQYF. The CDR3 DNA follows: TGCAGCGTCCTTACCGCGAACGAGCAGTACTTC.